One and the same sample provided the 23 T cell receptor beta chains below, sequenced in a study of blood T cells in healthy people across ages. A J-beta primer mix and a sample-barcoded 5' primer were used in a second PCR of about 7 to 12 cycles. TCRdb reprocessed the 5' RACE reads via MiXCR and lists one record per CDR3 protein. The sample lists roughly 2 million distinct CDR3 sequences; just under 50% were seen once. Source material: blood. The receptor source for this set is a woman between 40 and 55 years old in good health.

CDR3 loop: CASSFPSGSLAGYNEQYF. The CDR3 coding sequence is TGTGCCAGCAGTTTCCCCTCAGGGTCGCTAGCGGGGTACAATGAGCAGTACTTC. The J gene is TRBJ2-7, the V gene TRBV12-3 or TRBV12-4; 9 bases match TRBD2. The CDR3 covers 18 residues. The junction had 19 bases not matched to a gene; V was cut back by 3 bases and J by 7 bases.

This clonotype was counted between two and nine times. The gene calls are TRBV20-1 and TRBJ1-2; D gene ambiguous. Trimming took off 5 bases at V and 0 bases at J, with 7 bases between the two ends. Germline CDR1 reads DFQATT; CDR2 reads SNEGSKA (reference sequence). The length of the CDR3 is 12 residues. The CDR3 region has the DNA TGCAGTGCTCCTGATTCTAACTATGGCTACACCTTC. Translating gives CSAPDSNYGYTF.

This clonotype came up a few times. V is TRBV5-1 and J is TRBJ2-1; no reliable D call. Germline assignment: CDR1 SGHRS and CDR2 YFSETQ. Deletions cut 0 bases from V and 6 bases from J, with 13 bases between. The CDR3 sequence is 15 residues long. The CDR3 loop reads CASSLGPTEANEQFF. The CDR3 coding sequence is TGCGCCAGCAGCTTGGGGCCAACAGAGGCCAATGAGCAGTTCTTC. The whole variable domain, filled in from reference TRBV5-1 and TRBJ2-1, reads KAGVTQTPRYLIKTRGQQVTLSCSPISGHRSVSWYQQTPGQGLQFLFEYFSETQRNKGNFPGRFSGRQFSNSRSEMNVSTLELGDSALYLCASSLGPTEANEQFFGPGTRLTVL.

CDR3 coding DNA: TGCGCCAGCAGCCACTCTCTTAGGGGGGGAGACTATGGCTACACCTTC. This translates into CASSHSLRGGDYGYTF. The V gene is TRBV4-1, the J gene TRBJ1-2, with D possibly matching TRBD1 (6 bases). The CDR3 is 16 amino acids. CDR1 MGHRA and CDR2 YSYEKL come from the germline V gene. V lost 3 bases, J lost 3 bases, and 17 bases lay in between.

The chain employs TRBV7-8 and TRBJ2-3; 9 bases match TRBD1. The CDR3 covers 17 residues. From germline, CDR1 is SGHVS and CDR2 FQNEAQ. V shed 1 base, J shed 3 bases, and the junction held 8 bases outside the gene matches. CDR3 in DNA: TGTGCCAGCAGCTTAGACTGGCGGACAGGGGTAACAGATACGCAGTATTTT. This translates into CASSLDWRTGVTDTQYF.

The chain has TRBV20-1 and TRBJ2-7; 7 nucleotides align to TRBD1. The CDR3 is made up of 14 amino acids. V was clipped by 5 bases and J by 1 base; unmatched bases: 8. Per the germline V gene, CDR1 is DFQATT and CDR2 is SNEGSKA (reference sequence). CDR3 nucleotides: TGCAGTGCTGGGGATAGACAGGGATCCTACGAGCAGTACTTC. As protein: CSAGDRQGSYEQYF.

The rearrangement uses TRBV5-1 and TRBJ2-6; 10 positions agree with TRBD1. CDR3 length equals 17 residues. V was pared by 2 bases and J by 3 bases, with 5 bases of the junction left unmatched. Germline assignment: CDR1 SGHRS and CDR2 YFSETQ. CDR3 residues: CASSLDRGQGGANVLTF. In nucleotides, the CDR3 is TGCGCCAGCAGCTTAGACAGGGGGCAAGGTGGGGCCAACGTCCTGACTTTC.

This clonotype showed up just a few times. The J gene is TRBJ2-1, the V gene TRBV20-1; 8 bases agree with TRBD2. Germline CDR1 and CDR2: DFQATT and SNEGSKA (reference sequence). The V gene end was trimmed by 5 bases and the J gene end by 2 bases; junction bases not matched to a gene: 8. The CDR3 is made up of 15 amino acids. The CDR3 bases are TGCAGTGCTGGGGGAACTAGCGGTACCTACAATGAGCAGTTCTTC. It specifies CSAGGTSGTYNEQFF.

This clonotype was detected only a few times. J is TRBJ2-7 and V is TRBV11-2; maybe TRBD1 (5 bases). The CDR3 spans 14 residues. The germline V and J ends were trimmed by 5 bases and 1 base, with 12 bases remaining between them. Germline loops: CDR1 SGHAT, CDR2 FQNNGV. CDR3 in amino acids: CASSQTDSSYEQYF. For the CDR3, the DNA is TGTGCCAGCAGCCAGACAGACTCATCCTACGAGCAGTACTTC.

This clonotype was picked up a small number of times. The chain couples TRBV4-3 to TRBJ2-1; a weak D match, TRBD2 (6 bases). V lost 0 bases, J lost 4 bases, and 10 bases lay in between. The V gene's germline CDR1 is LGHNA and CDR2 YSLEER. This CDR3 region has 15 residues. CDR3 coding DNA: TGCGCCAGCAGCCAAGACGGGACTGAATACAATGAGCAGTTCTTC. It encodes CASSQDGTEYNEQFF.

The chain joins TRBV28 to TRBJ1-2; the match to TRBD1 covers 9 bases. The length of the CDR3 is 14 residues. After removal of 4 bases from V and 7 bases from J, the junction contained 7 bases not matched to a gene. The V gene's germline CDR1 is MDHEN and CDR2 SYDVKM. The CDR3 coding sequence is TGTGCCAGCAGTTCACAGGGGGCTCTCGGTGGCTACACCTTC. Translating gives CASSSQGALGGYTF.

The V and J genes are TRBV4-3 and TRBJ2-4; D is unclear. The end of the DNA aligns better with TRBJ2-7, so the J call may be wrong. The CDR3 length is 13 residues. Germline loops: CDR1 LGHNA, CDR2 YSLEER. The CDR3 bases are TGCGCCAGCAGCCAAGAGATGGAGTACGAGCAGTACTTC. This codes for CASSQEMEYEQYF.

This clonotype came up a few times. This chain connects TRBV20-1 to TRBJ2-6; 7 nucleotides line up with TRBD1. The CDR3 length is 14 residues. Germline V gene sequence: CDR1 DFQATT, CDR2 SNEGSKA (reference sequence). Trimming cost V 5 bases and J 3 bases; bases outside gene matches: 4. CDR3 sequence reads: CSARQGNGANVLTF. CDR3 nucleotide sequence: TGCAGTGCTCGACAGGGAAATGGGGCCAACGTCCTGACTTTC.

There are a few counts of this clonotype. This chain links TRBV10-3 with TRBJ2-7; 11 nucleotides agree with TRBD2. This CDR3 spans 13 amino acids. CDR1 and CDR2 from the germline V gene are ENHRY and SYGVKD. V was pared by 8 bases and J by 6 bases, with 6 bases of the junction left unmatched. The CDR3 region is CAIGGLAGGEQYF. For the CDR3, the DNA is TGTGCCATCGGGGGTCTAGCGGGGGGCGAGCAGTACTTC.

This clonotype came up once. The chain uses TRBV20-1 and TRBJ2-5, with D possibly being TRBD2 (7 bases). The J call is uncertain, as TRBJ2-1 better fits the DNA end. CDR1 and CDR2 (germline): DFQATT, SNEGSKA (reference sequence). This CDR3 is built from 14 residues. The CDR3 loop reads CSARLGGAEETQFF. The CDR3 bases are TGCAGTGCTAGGTTGGGGGGGGCCGAAGAGACCCAGTTCTTC.

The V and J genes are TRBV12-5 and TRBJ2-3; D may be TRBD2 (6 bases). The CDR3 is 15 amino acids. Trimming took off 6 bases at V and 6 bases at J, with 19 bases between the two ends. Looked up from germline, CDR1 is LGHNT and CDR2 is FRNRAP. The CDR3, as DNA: TGTGCTAGTGGACGCAGAGGCGGGGAGCACGATACGCAGTATTTT. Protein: CASGRRGGEHDTQYF.

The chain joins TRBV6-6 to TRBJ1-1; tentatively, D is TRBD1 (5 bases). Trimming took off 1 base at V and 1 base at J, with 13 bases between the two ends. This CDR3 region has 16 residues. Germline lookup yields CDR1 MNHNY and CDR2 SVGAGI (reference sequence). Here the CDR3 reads CASSYWGRGANTEAFF. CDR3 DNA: TGTGCCAGCAGTTACTGGGGACGGGGCGCGAACACTGAAGCTTTCTTT.

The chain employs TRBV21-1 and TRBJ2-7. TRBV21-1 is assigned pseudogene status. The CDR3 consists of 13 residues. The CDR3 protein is CASSHHTVYEQYF. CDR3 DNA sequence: TGTGCCAGCAGCCATCATACCGTCTACGAGCAGTACTTC.

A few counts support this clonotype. DNA of the CDR3: TGTGCCAGCAGCTGGGGCGACGGGGGGTACGAGCAGTACTTC. It specifies CASSWGDGGYEQYF. The chain employs TRBV5-6 and TRBJ2-7, with 7 bases lining up with TRBD2. The germline CDR1 and CDR2 sequences are SGHDT and YYEEEE. The V segment lost 3 bases and the J segment 4 bases; nucleotides outside the gene matches: 7. The CDR3 has 14 residues.

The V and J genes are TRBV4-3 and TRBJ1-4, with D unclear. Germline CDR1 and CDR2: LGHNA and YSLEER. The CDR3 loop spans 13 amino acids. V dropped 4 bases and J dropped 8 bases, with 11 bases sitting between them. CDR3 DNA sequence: TGCGCCAGCAGCCGGAGTGTGTGGGAAAAACTGTTTTTT. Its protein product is CASSRSVWEKLFF.

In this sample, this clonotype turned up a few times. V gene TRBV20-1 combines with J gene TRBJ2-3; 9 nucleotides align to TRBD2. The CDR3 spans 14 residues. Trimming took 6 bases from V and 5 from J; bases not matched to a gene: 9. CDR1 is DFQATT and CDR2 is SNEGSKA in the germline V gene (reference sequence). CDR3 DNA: TGCAGTGCGGCCATAGCGGGGGTATTAGATACGCAGTATTTT. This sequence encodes CSAAIAGVLDTQYF.

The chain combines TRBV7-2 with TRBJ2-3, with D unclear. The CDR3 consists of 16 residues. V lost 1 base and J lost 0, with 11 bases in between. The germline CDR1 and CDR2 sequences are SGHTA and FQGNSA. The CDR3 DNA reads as TGTGCCAGCAGCTTAGAAGGTGACCCTAGCACAGATACGCAGTATTTT. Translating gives CASSLEGDPSTDTQYF.

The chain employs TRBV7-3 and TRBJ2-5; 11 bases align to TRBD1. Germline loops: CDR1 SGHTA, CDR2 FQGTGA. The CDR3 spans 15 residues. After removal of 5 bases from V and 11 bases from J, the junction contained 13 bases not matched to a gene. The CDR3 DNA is TGTGCCAGCAGCCTCGGACAGGGGGCGCGAAATGAGCAGTACTTC. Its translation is CASSLGQGARNEQYF.